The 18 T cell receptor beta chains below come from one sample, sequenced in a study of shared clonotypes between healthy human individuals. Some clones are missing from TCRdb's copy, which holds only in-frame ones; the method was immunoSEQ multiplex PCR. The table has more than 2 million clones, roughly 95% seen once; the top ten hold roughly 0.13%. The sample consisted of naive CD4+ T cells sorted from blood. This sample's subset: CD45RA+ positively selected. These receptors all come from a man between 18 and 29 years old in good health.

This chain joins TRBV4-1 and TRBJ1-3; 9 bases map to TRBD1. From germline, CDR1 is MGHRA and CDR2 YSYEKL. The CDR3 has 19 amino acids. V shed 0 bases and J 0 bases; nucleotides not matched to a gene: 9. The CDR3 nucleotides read TGCGCCAGCAGCCAAGACGGGACAGGGCGCTCCCTCTCTGGAAACACCATATATTTT. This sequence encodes CASSQDGTGRSLSGNTIYF.

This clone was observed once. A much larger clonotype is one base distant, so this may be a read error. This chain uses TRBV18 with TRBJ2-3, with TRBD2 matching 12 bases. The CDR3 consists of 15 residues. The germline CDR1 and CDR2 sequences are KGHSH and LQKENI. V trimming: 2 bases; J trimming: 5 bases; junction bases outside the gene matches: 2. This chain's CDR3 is CASSPASGRGDTQYF. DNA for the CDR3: TGTGCCAGCTCACCAGCTAGCGGGAGGGGAGATACGCAGTATTTT.

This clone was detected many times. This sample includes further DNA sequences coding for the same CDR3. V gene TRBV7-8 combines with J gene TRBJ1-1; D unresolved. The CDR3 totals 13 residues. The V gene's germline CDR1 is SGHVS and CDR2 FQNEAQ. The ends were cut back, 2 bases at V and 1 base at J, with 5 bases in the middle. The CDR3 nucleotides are TGTGCCAGCAGCTTATTAAGGAACACTGAAGCTTTCTTT. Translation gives CASSLLRNTEAFF.

This CDR3 reads CASSRQGADGYTF. The CDR3 nucleotides read TGTGCCAGCAGTCGCCAGGGGGCGGATGGCTACACCTTC. The chain combines TRBV6-6 with TRBJ1-2; 8 nucleotides line up with TRBD1. The germline gives CDR1 MNHNY, CDR2 SVGAGI (reference sequence). V gave up 5 bases and J gave up 6 bases; unmatched junction bases: 5. This CDR3 is built from 13 residues.

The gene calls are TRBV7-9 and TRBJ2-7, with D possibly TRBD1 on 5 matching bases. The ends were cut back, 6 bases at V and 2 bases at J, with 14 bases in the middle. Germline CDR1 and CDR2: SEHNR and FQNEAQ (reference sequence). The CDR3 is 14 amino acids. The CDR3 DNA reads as TGTGCCAGCAGTCCAGGGTACTCTGCCTACGAGCAGTACTTC. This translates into CASSPGYSAYEQYF.

The CDR3 region is CASSLELGRDTWGYTF. The CDR3, as DNA: TGCGCCAGCAGCTTGGAACTCGGCAGGGATACATGGGGCTACACCTTC. The chain has TRBV5-1 and TRBJ1-2; D is possibly TRBD1 (5 bases). Germline V CDR1 and CDR2: SGHRS, YFSETQ. The CDR3 has 16 amino acids. The V and J ends lost 0 bases and 8 bases respectively, with 20 bases between them.

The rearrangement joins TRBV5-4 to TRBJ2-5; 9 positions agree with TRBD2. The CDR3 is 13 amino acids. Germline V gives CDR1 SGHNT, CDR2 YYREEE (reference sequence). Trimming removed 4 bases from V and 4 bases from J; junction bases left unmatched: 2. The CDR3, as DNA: TGTGCCAGCAGCCCGACTAGCGGAGAGACCCAGTACTTC. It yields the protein CASSPTSGETQYF.

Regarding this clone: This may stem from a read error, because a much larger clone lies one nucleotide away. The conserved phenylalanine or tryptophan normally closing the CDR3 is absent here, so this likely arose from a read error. CDR3 loop: CASNLQGSSYEQYL. CDR3 coding DNA: TGTGCCAGCAACTTACAGGGGAGCTCCTACGAGCAGTACCTC. V and J are TRBV2 and TRBJ2-7; 7 nucleotides match TRBD1. The CDR3 length is 14 residues. Germline V gene sequence: CDR1 SNHLY, CDR2 FYNNEI. The ends lost 7 bases at V and 0 bases at J; junction bases unmatched: 6.

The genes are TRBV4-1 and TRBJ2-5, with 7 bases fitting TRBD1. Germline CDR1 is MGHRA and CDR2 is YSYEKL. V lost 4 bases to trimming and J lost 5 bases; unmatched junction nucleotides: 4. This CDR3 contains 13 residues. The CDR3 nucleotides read TGCGCCAGCAGCCGCCTACAGGGGGAGACCCAGTACTTC. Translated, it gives CASSRLQGETQYF.

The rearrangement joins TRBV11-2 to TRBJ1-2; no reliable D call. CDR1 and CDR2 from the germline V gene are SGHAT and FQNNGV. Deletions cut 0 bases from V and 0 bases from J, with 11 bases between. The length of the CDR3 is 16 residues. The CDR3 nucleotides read TGTGCCAGCAGCTTAGATCCGACGGTAGCTAACTATGGCTACACCTTC. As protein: CASSLDPTVANYGYTF.

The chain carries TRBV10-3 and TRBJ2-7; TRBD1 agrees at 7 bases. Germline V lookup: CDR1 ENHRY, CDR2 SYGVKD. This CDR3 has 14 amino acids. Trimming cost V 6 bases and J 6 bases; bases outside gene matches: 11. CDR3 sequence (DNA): TGTGCCATCAGGGAACAGACAGGGCAGGGCGAGCAGTACTTC. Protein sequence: CAIREQTGQGEQYF.

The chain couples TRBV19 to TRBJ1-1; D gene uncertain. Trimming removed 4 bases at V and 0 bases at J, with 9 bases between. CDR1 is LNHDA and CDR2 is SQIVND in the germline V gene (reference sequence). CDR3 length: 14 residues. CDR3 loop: CASSTQAVNTEAFF. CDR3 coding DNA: TGTGCCAGTAGTACACAAGCCGTGAACACTGAAGCTTTCTTT.

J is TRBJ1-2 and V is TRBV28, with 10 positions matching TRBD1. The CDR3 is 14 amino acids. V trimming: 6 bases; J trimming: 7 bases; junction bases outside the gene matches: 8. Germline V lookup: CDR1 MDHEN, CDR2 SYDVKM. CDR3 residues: CASRTPGQGSGYTF. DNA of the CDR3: TGTGCCAGCAGGACCCCGGGACAGGGGAGTGGCTACACCTTC.

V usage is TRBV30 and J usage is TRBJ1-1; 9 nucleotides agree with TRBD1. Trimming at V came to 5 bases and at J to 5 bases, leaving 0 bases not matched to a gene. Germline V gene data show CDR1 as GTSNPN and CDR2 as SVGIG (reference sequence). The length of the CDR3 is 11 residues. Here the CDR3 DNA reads TGTGCCTGGGGGACAGGGACTGAAGCTTTCTTT. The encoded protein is CAWGTGTEAFF. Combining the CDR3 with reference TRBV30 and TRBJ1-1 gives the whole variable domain SQTIHQWPATLVQPVGSPLSLECTVEGTSNPNLYWYRQAAGRGLQLLFYSVGIGQISSEVPQNLSASRPQDRQFILSSKKLLLSDSGFYLCAWGTGTEAFFGQGTRLTVV.

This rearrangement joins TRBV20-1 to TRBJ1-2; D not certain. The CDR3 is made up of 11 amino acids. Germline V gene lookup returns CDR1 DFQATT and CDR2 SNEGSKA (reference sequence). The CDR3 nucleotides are TGCAGCGCGGGAGCCGCGGAGAGCTACACCTTC. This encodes CSAGAAESYTF.

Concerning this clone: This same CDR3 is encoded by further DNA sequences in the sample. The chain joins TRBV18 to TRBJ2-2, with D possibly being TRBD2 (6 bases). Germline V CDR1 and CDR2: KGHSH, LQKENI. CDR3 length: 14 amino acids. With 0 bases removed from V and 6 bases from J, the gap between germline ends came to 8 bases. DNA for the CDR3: TGTGCCAGCTCACCACCCGGGGGACCCGGGGAGCTGTTTTTT. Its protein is CASSPPGGPGELFF.

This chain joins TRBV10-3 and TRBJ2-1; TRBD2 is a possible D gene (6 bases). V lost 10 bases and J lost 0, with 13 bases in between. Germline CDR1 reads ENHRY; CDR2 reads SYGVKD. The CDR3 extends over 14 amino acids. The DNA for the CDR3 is TGTGCCACGGGAGCGGGCTACTCCTACAATGAGCAGTTCTTC. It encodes CATGAGYSYNEQFF.

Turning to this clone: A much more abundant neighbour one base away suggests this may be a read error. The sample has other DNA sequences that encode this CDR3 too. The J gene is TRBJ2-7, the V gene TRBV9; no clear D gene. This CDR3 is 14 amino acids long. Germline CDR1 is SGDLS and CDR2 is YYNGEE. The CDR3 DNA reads TGTGCCAGCAGCGTGAACATCCACTCCTACGAGCAATACTTC. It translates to CASSVNIHSYEQYF.